Listed below are T cell receptor beta chains from one sample, sequenced in a study of CD8+CD57+ T cells in acquired aplastic anemia. TCRdb redid the calling of the reads with MiXCR, one entry per CDR3 protein. The top ten hold around three fifths of the sample, which has about 200,000 distinct CDR3 sequences, over 55% seen once. Sequencing was performed on sorted CD4+, CD8+, or CD8+CD57+ T cells (not recorded which) from PBMCs. These receptors originate from a human donor with aplastic anemia. The CDR3 runs from the conserved cysteine through the conserved F or W. A D gene is named only where the DNA matches it firmly. Clone size appears in some rows only: once, few, many, or a class for an expanded clone.

cdr3_aa cdr3_nt j_call d_call clone_size v_call
CATSRVSQPQHF TGTGCCACCAGCAGAGTATCGCAGCCCCAGCATTTT TRBJ1-5 . few TRBV15
CSAWGSGSDTQYF TGCAGTGCTTGGGGTAGCGGGAGTGATACGCAGTATTTT TRBJ2-3 TRBD2 few TRBV20-1
CASSPYNSLTSGNEQYF TGCGCCAGCAGCCCGTATAATTCGCTGACTAGCGGGAACGAGCAGTACTTC TRBJ2-7 TRBD2 . TRBV5-1
CASSMGLVNYEQFF TGTGCCAGTAGTATGGGACTAGTTAACTATGAGCAGTTCTTC TRBJ2-1 TRBD2 . TRBV19
CAWSPGVGLDSPLHF TGTGCCTGGAGTCCGGGAGTTGGGTTGGATTCACCCCTCCACTTT TRBJ1-6 . few TRBV30
CASSLAGIREKLFF TGCGCCAGCAGCTTGGCGGGGATTCGGGAAAAACTGTTTTTT TRBJ1-4 . . TRBV5-1
CATEGGSNYGYTF TGTGCCACCGAGGGCGGTTCCAACTATGGCTACACCTTC TRBJ1-2 . . TRBV24-1
CASSLWGSGYFKETQYF TGTGCCAGCAGCTTATGGGGTTCGGGGTATTTTAAAGAGACCCAGTACTTC TRBJ2-5 . few TRBV7-9
CASSYSGQGYGYTF TGTGCCAGCAGTTACTCCGGACAGGGCTATGGCTACACCTTC TRBJ1-2 TRBD1 . TRBV6-5
CASSPGQSSGANVLTF TGTGCCAGCAGTCCGGGACAAAGCTCTGGGGCCAACGTCCTGACTTTC TRBJ2-6 . . TRBV25-1
CASSPDTSGNTIYF TGTGCCAGCAGCCCCGACACCTCTGGAAACACCATATATTTT TRBJ1-3 . few TRBV3-1
CASQGPQSSTDTQYF TGTGCCTCCCAGGGGCCCCAATCCAGCACAGATACGCAGTATTTT TRBJ2-3 . . TRBV10-3
CASRRDSTDTQYF TGTGCCAGCAGACGGGACAGCACAGATACGCAGTATTTT TRBJ2-3 . . TRBV7-3
CASSMGRNTEAFF TGTGCCAGTAGTATGGGACGGAACACTGAAGCTTTCTTT TRBJ1-1 . . TRBV19
CASSLLQGRSPLHF TGTGCCAGCAGCTTACTGCAGGGGAGGTCACCCCTCCACTTT TRBJ1-6 . once TRBV11-2
CASSPAGALGTYEQYF TGTGCCAGCAGCCCAGCCGGGGCCCTCGGAACCTACGAGCAGTACTTC TRBJ2-7 . . TRBV7-9
CASSLVAGSEAFF TGTGCCAGCAGCTTAGTGGCAGGCAGTGAAGCTTTCTTT TRBJ1-1 . . TRBV7-9
CSVEYSGLNYGYTF TGCAGCGTTGAATACTCAGGGTTGAACTATGGCTACACCTTC TRBJ1-2 . . TRBV29-1
CASSFPGLNTEAFF TGTGCCAGCAGCTTTCCTGGACTCAACACTGAAGCTTTCTTT TRBJ1-1 . once TRBV7-2
CATSRDLTGYTF TGTGCCACCAGCAGAGATTTAACTGGCTACACCTTC TRBJ1-2 . . TRBV15
CAISQGESYEQYF TGTGCCATCAGCCAGGGTGAATCCTACGAGCAGTACTTC TRBJ2-7 . . TRBV10-3
CSVEVDTQYF TGCAGCGTTGAGGTAGATACGCAGTATTTT TRBJ2-3 . . TRBV29-1
CSVKEVSYGYTF TGCAGCGTAAAGGAAGTAAGCTATGGCTACACCTTC TRBJ1-2 . once TRBV29-1
CASSLGGGAVLEQFF TGCGCCAGCAGCTTGGGTGGGGGGGCCGTCCTTGAGCAGTTCTTC TRBJ2-1 . few TRBV5-1
CASSLFAGGYEQYF TGTGCCAGCAGCTTATTCGCGGGGGGTTACGAGCAGTACTTC TRBJ2-7 TRBD2 many TRBV7-2
CASSYTGLDTEAFF TGTGCCAGCAGTTACACAGGGTTGGACACTGAAGCTTTCTTT TRBJ1-1 . . TRBV6-5
CASSQPPWQASYGYTF TGTGCCAGCAGCCAGCCCCCGTGGCAGGCCAGCTATGGCTACACCTTC TRBJ1-2 . . TRBV7-8
CAGSVRSYEQYF TGTGCCGGCAGCGTCCGAAGCTACGAGCAGTACTTC TRBJ2-7 . . TRBV2
CASSMTGMNTEAFF TGTGCCAGCAGCATGACAGGGATGAACACTGAAGCTTTCTTT TRBJ1-1 TRBD1 . TRBV7-3
CASSAAGSEQYF TGTGCCAGCAGCGCGGCAGGGTCCGAGCAGTACTTC TRBJ2-7 . . TRBV7-9
CASSILGGTGNTIYF TGTGCCAGCAGCATCCTGGGGGGAACTGGAAACACCATATATTTT TRBJ1-3 . . TRBV5-6
CSAQIGTSGRNEQFF TGCAGTGCGCAAATCGGGACTAGCGGGAGGAATGAGCAGTTCTTC TRBJ2-1 TRBD2 . TRBV20-1
CASSRGGGTSPLHF TGTGCCAGCAGCCGGGGGGGGGGGACCTCACCCCTCCACTTT TRBJ1-6 . . TRBV7-9
CASSSRQGGEETQYF TGTGCCAGCAGCTCCAGACAGGGAGGGGAAGAGACCCAGTACTTC TRBJ2-5 . . TRBV5-4
CASSWDPNGELFF TGTGCCAGCAGCTGGGACCCGAACGGGGAGCTGTTTTTT TRBJ2-2 . . TRBV7-9
CSASGTSGNTYEQYF TGCAGTGCTAGTGGGACTAGCGGGAACACCTACGAGCAGTACTTC TRBJ2-7 TRBD2 . TRBV20-1
CASRGQGNTEAFF TGTGCCAGCCGGGGACAGGGGAACACTGAAGCTTTCTTT TRBJ1-1 TRBD1 few TRBV7-3
CSANRQGGNTIYF TGCAGTGCTAATAGACAGGGCGGAAACACCATATATTTT TRBJ1-3 TRBD1 few TRBV20-1
CATSDGQGPHYGYTF TGTGCCACCAGTGACGGGCAGGGACCTCACTATGGCTACACCTTC TRBJ1-2 . . TRBV24-1
CASSQITGELFF TGTGCCAGCAGCCAAATCACCGGGGAGCTGTTTTTT TRBJ2-2 . . TRBV7-3
CATSEGGRGYEQYF TGTGCCACCAGCGAGGGGGGGCGCGGGTACGAGCAGTACTTC TRBJ2-7 . few TRBV15
CSATNSNQPQHF TGCAGTGCTACTAATAGCAATCAGCCCCAGCATTTT TRBJ1-5 . . TRBV20-1
CAISSSGDGYYGYTF TGTGCCATCAGTTCTAGCGGGGACGGATACTATGGCTACACCTTC TRBJ1-2 . . TRBV10-3
CATSRDLGQDGQYF TGTGCCACCAGCAGAGATTTAGGGCAGGACGGGCAGTACTTC TRBJ2-7 . . TRBV15
CASSHDKTSGSPNEQFF TGTGCCAGCAGCCATGACAAGACTAGCGGGAGCCCCAATGAGCAGTTCTTC TRBJ2-1 TRBD2 . TRBV14
CSAGPGRGYNEQFF TGCAGTGCAGGGCCGGGACGCGGCTACAATGAGCAGTTCTTC TRBJ2-1 . . TRBV20-1
CASSGAAEGQYF TGTGCCAGCAGCGGGGCGGCAGAGGGGCAGTATTTT TRBJ2-3 . few TRBV9
CAISMTGGAYEQYF TGTGCCATCAGTATGACAGGGGGGGCATACGAGCAGTACTTC TRBJ2-7 TRBD1 few TRBV10-3
CASSPKRGADNEQFF TGTGCCAGCTCACCAAAGCGGGGGGCGGACAATGAGCAGTTCTTC TRBJ2-1 TRBD2 . TRBV18
CSALLSGDTQYF TGCAGTGCTCTACTGTCAGGAGATACGCAGTATTTT TRBJ2-3 . . TRBV20-1
CASSEGQGSPEAFF TGTGCCAGTAGTGAGGGACAGGGGAGCCCTGAAGCTTTCTTT TRBJ1-1 TRBD1 . TRBV19
CSAASGDYEQYF TGCAGCGCTGCGTCGGGAGATTACGAGCAGTACTTC TRBJ2-7 . . TRBV29-1
CSARSAGRWNTEAFF TGCAGTGCTAGATCGGCAGGGCGATGGAACACTGAAGCTTTCTTT TRBJ1-1 . few TRBV20-1
CATSRATGGDNGNQPQHF TGTGCCACCAGCAGGGCTACCGGGGGCGACAATGGCAATCAGCCCCAGCATTTT TRBJ1-5 . few TRBV15
CSAHGGAGYNEQFF TGCAGTGCGCACGGGGGGGCCGGTTACAATGAGCAGTTCTTC TRBJ2-1 TRBD2 . TRBV20-1
CASSQDRGQGEQYF TGTGCCAGCAGCCAGGACAGGGGGCAGGGGGAGCAGTACTTC TRBJ2-7 TRBD1 . TRBV7-6
CAITDNMNTEAFF TGTGCCATCACGGACAATATGAACACTGAAGCTTTCTTT TRBJ1-1 . . TRBV10-3
CASSPSAPTRTQYF TGTGCCAGCAGTCCGTCCGCGCCCACACGTACGCAGTATTTT TRBJ2-3 . few TRBV7-8
CSARTGTTNYGYTF TGCAGTGCCAGGACCGGGACAACTAACTATGGCTACACCTTC TRBJ1-2 . . TRBV20-1